The sequence of this T cell receptor beta chain was determined in a study of T cell responses to AZD1222 COVID-19 vaccine. Regarding the study as a whole: Spike-wide coverage was observed for vaccine-associated CD4 TCRs, with dominant responses at 160-218 and 743-854. White British people made up most donors, females outnumbered males, and clonal diversity was possibly underestimated. Repertoire sampling was restricted to post-peak T cell response timepoints. Nearly half of unique spike-specific TCRs reportedly avoided B.1.351 and B.1.1.7 mutated regions.

With 6 bases removed from V and 1 base from J, the gap between germline ends came to 12 bases. CDR3 length equals 14 residues. Germline-derived CDR1 and CDR2 are KGHSH and LQKENI. For this clone: Its specificity is not known.

TCRdb's copy holds only in-frame clones and misses some; the assay was immunoSEQ multiplex PCR. The sample gives about 150,000 clones, around 88% of which show up once; about 3.3% is in the top ten. The material sequenced was peripheral blood, taken on day 0 of MenACWY control vaccination. The TCR comes from an adult in good health. V and J are TRBV18 and TRBJ1-1; D is perhaps TRBD1 (5 bases). CDR3 sequence reads: CASSVTDTNTEAFF. The DNA for the CDR3 is TGTGCCAGCTCTGTGACAGACACGAACACTGAAGCTTTCTTT.